The 3 T cell receptor beta chains presented below share a single source sample, sequenced in a study of T cell responses to AZD1222 COVID-19 vaccine. Assay: immunoSEQ multiplex PCR; the TCRdb copy retains only in-frame clones and omits some. Of some 70,000 clones in the sample, about four fifths were seen once. The sample in question was peripheral blood, obtained 28 days after the second AZD1222 dose. Source of these receptors: an adult who received the AZD1222 COVID-19 vaccine.

The chain links TRBV7-2 to TRBJ2-3, with 11 bases fitting TRBD1. Unmatched junction bases numbered 1, after V lost 4 bases and J lost 4 bases. The germline gives CDR1 SGHTA, CDR2 FQGNSA. This CDR3 region has 14 residues. CDR3 loop: CASSSGQGADTQYF. The CDR3, as DNA: TGTGCCAGCAGCTCGGGACAGGGGGCAGATACGCAGTATTTT.

V is TRBV6-2 or TRBV6-3 and J is TRBJ1-2; no clear D gene. The CDR3 totals 13 residues. Germline lookup yields CDR1 MNHEY and CDR2 SVGEGT. Trimming removed 2 bases at V and 8 bases at J, with 12 bases between. The CDR3 reads CASSYPALRGYTF. Here the CDR3 DNA reads TGTGCCAGCAGTTACCCTGCGTTACGGGGCTACACCTTC.

The chain uses TRBV28 and TRBJ1-2; tentative D call: TRBD1 (5 bases). The CDR3 consists of 15 residues. V was trimmed by 10 bases and J by 3 bases, leaving 21 bases between them. Per the germline V gene, CDR1 is MDHEN and CDR2 is SYDVKM. The CDR3 is CATQTTGQGDYGYTF. CDR3 sequence (DNA): TGTGCCACGCAAACCACGGGGCAGGGTGACTATGGCTACACCTTC.